This T cell receptor beta chain was retrieved from a study of PD-L1 blockade in urothelial cancer. Turning to the study itself: Between 0 and 3 chemotherapy regimens preceded treatment for each patient.

This clone has a handful of counts. The CDR3 runs 13 residues. V was shortened by 5 bases and J by 3 bases, with 8 bases between the two germline ends. The germline V gene has CDR1 LNHDA and CDR2 SQIVND (reference sequence). Libraries were prepared by immunoSEQ multiplex PCR; TCRdb keeps only in-frame clonotypes and omits some of them. The sample holds 71,000 or so clones; 70% to 90% are singletons and the top ten take around 3.4%. This clonotype was sampled from a man between 60 and 70 years old with urothelial cancer. The sample in question was PBMCs, obtained around atezolizumab (anti-PD-L1) treatment. The J gene is TRBJ2-1, the V gene TRBV19; possibly TRBD1 for D (5 bases). CDR3 protein: CASSLDSYNEQFF. The CDR3, as DNA: TGTGCCAGTAGTCTCGACAGCTACAATGAGCAGTTCTTC. The whole variable domain, filled in from reference TRBV19 and TRBJ2-1, reads DGGITQSPKYLFRKEGQNVTLSCEQNLNHDAMYWYRQDPGQGLRLIYYSQIVNDFQKGDIAEGYSVSREKKESFPLTVTSAQKNPTAFYLCASSLDSYNEQFFGPGTRLTVL.